Listed below are T cell receptor beta chains from one sample, sequenced in a study of cytomegalovirus exposure and HLA in healthy donors. Sequencing used immunoSEQ multiplex PCR; TCRdb keeps in-frame clones, though not all of them. The sample has about 97,000 clones, roughly 73% seen once; the top ten hold more than 3%. Material for sequencing was PBMCs. Receptors were obtained from a man between 40 and 49 years old in good health and CMV-seronegative. Both conserved end residues are part of each CDR3. D genes are given only for firm matches. Clone size is not always given. Where it is, it says once, few, many or a class for expanded clones.

D gene,J gene,clone size,V gene,CDR3 DNA,CDR3 protein
TRBD1,TRBJ2-3,.,TRBV7-9,TGTGCCAGCAGCTGGGCCCCGGGACAGGGATACACAGATACGCAGTATTTT,CASSWAPGQGYTDTQYF
.,TRBJ2-3,.,TRBV9,TGTGCCAGCAGCCCCCAGGGGACCGGAACGCAGTATTTT,CASSPQGTGTQYF
.,TRBJ1-2,once,TRBV30,TGTGCCTGCCGCGAACACGGCCGATATTACGGGTCTGGCTACACCTTC,CACREHGRYYGSGYTF
.,TRBJ1-2,.,TRBV9,TGTGCCAGCACCCTTGGGATCGGCAGGGGCTATGGCTACACCTTC,CASTLGIGRGYGYTF
TRBD1,TRBJ2-2,.,TRBV27,TGTGCCAGCAGTATACAGGGGGCTGGGTTGTACGGGGAGCTGTTTTTT,CASSIQGAGLYGELFF
TRBD2,TRBJ2-7,.,TRBV29-1,TGCAGCAACCCGCAGCGGGGGAGCGACGAGCAGTACTTC,CSNPQRGSDEQYF
TRBD2,TRBJ2-7,.,TRBV6-5,TGTGCCAGCAGTTGGATTAGGACTAGCACCCACGAGCAGTACTTC,CASSWIRTSTHEQYF
.,TRBJ1-2,.,TRBV5-1,TGCGCCAGCAGCTACTCAGGGGTAGACGGCTACACCTTC,CASSYSGVDGYTF
TRBD1,TRBJ2-2,.,TRBV27,TGTGCCAGCAGCTACATGGACAGGGGAGATACCGGGGAGCTGTTTTTT,CASSYMDRGDTGELFF
TRBD2,TRBJ2-1,.,TRBV5-6,TGTGCCAGCAGCACTCCGGGACTAGCGGTCAATGAGCAGTTCTTC,CASSTPGLAVNEQFF
.,TRBJ1-2,.,TRBV19,TGTGCCAGAAGCCCCCCGTCGAACTATGGCTACACCTTC,CARSPPSNYGYTF
.,TRBJ2-3,.,TRBV5-1,TGCGCCAGCAGCTTGGTGCCCAGTCGCCCAGATACGCAGTATTTT,CASSLVPSRPDTQYF
TRBD1,TRBJ1-6,.,TRBV12-5,TGTGCTAGTGGTTTGGTAGGGGACAGCCTGTCACCCCTCCACTTT,CASGLVGDSLSPLHF
TRBD1,TRBJ1-2,.,TRBV6-5,TGTGCCAGCAGTTACTCCCCGCAGGGGGCAAGTGGCTACACCTTC,CASSYSPQGASGYTF
.,TRBJ1-1,.,TRBV19,TGTGCCAGTAGTACCCGAGTCAGGGTTTCGAACACTGAAGCTTTCTTT,CASSTRVRVSNTEAFF
.,TRBJ1-1,few,TRBV27,TGTGCCAGCAGTCCCCAGGGCCGACCATCGTGGAACACTGAAGCTTTCTTT,CASSPQGRPSWNTEAFF
TRBD1,TRBJ2-5,.,TRBV5-1,TGCGCCAGCAGCGGACAGGGAATCGAGACCCAGTACTTC,CASSGQGIETQYF
TRBD1,TRBJ2-7,.,TRBV11-1,TGTGCCAGCAGCTTAGGGGACAGTTCAACCTACGAGCAGTACTTC,CASSLGDSSTYEQYF
TRBD1,TRBJ2-1,.,TRBV7-9,TGTGCCAGCAGCCGCACAGGGGCCCACAATGAGCAGTTCTTC,CASSRTGAHNEQFF
.,TRBJ2-3,.,TRBV7-9,TGTGCCAGCAGCCCTGCGGATACGCAGTATTTT,CASSPADTQYF
.,TRBJ2-2,.,TRBV5-4,TGTGCCAGCAGCTTGCTACTCACCGGGGAGCTGTTTTTT,CASSLLLTGELFF
.,TRBJ1-2,.,TRBV30,TGTGCCTGGAGTTCCGACCCGGGTGTTGGCTACACCTTC,CAWSSDPGVGYTF
.,TRBJ2-4,.,TRBV5-6,TGTGCCAGCACCCTACAGGGAAACATTCAGTACTTC,CASTLQGNIQYF
.,TRBJ1-3,.,TRBV14,TGTGCCAGCAGCCCCCGAGACAGAAGCTCTGGAAACACCATATATTTT,CASSPRDRSSGNTIYF
.,TRBJ1-5,.,TRBV19,TGTGCCAGTAGTATTGGGGGGGCCCAGCCCCAGCATTTT,CASSIGGAQPQHF
TRBD2,TRBJ2-5,.,TRBV7-9,TGTGCCAGCAGCTTCAGTTGGACTAGCGGGGCGTCAGAGACCCAGTACTTC,CASSFSWTSGASETQYF
TRBD1,TRBJ2-3,.,TRBV2,TGTGCCAGAGAGAGAGACAGGGAAGTGGGGAGCACAGATACGCAGTATTTT,CARERDREVGSTDTQYF
.,TRBJ1-3,once,TRBV6-5,TGTGCCAGCAGCGCGGCGGTCTTCTCTGGAAACACCATATATTTT,CASSAAVFSGNTIYF
.,TRBJ2-5,.,TRBV13,TGTGCCAGCAGCACCTCTACCACAGGGGAGACCCAGTACTTC,CASSTSTTGETQYF
.,TRBJ2-2,once,TRBV28,TGTGCCAGCAGTGACTGGGCCGGGGAGCTGTTTTTT,CASSDWAGELFF
TRBD1,TRBJ2-1,.,TRBV5-1,TGCGCCAGCAGCGAAGGACAGGGGCCGTTCAATGAGCAGTTCTTC,CASSEGQGPFNEQFF
.,TRBJ1-5,.,TRBV4-2,TGTGCCAGCAGCCAAGAGTACGGGAGCAATCAGCCCCAGCATTTT,CASSQEYGSNQPQHF
TRBD2,TRBJ2-5,few,TRBV4-2,TGTGCCAGCAGCCAAGATTGGGTTCGGGCTAGCGGGGGAGAGACCCAGTACTTC,CASSQDWVRASGGETQYF
TRBD2,TRBJ2-3,.,TRBV2,TGTGCCAGCAGGGCCGCGGGGCGGGGGGGCCAGGGTACGCAGTATTTT,CASRAAGRGGQGTQYF
TRBD1,TRBJ2-7,.,TRBV5-4,TGTGCCAGCAGCTTGGACTTGGGACAGGGAGCGAAAGAGCAGTACTTC,CASSLDLGQGAKEQYF
TRBD1,TRBJ1-1,.,TRBV5-1,TGCGCCAGCAGCTCCCAGGGGGCGGCAGCTTTCTTT,CASSSQGAAAFF
TRBD2,TRBJ2-7,.,TRBV4-1,TGCGCCAGCAGACTAAGCGGGGGACAAGTCTACGAGCAGTACTTC,CASRLSGGQVYEQYF
TRBD1,TRBJ2-1,.,TRBV10-3,TGTGCCATCAGTGTCCGGACAGGGTTGGGCAATGAGCAGTTCTTC,CAISVRTGLGNEQFF
.,TRBJ2-2,.,TRBV7-3,TGTGCCAGCAGCACAACCAGAACGCGGGACACCGGGGAGCTGTTTTTT,CASSTTRTRDTGELFF
.,TRBJ1-3,few,TRBV9,TGTGCCAGCAGCGCCTCACTGGGAAACACCATATATTTT,CASSASLGNTIYF
TRBD1,TRBJ1-2,.,TRBV5-6,TGTGCCAGCAGCCCCTGGGGACAGGAGATTGTCTATGGCTACACCTTC,CASSPWGQEIVYGYTF
.,TRBJ2-3,.,TRBV4-3,TGCGCCAGCAGCCAAGATATTGTAGTTAGCCCTCGCACAGATACGCAGTATTTT,CASSQDIVVSPRTDTQYF
.,TRBJ2-2,.,TRBV4-2,TGTGCCAGCAGTGCCAGGCCAGCCATCGGGGAGCTGTTTTTT,CASSARPAIGELFF
.,TRBJ1-2,.,TRBV30,TGTGCCTGGAGTGGGGGAGGTGACTATGGCTACACCTTC,CAWSGGGDYGYTF